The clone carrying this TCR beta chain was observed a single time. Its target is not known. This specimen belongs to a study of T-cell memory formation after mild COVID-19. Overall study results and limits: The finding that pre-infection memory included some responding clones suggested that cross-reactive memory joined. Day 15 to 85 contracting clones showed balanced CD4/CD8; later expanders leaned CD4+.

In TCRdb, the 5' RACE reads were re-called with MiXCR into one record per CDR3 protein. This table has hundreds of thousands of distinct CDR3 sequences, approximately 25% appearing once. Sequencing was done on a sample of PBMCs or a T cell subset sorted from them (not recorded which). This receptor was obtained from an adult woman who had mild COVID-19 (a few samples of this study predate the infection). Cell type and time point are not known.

CDR3: CASSDWTVKETQYF. CDR3 bases: TGTGCCAGCAGCGATTGGACAGTCAAAGAGACCCAGTACTTC. The chain is built from TRBV11-3 and TRBJ2-5; TRBD1 might be the D (6 bases). Germline CDR1 SGHNT, CDR2 YENEEA. Trimming took off 5 bases at V and 3 bases at J, with 13 bases between the two ends. This CDR3 has 14 amino acids.